Shown below are 8 T cell receptor beta chains from a single sample sequenced in a study of identical twins. TCRdb used MiXCR to reprocess the 5' RACE reads, holding one entry per CDR3 protein. This sample has about 1.7 million distinct CDR3 sequences; under 35% occur once, and the top ten carry under 0.35%. Sequenced: cord blood. These receptors all stem from a newborn girl in good health.

Here the CDR3 DNA reads TGTGCCAGCAGCCAGAGGGGACTAGGACTGTTCTTC. It encodes CASSQRGLGLFF. The gene calls are TRBV3-1 and TRBJ2-1, with 8 bases fitting TRBD2. The CDR3 length is 12 residues. Germline V CDR1 and CDR2: LGHDT, YNNKEL (reference sequence). With 3 bases clipped from V and 15 bases from J, the junction kept 7 bases outside the gene matches.

This clonotype was observed a few times. The V gene is TRBV4-1, the J gene TRBJ2-3; the match to TRBD1 covers 9 bases. With V trimmed by 4 bases and J by 3 bases, 5 bases remained unmatched. The germline V gene has CDR1 MGHRA and CDR2 YSYEKL. The CDR3 sequence is 15 residues long. The CDR3 loop reads CASSRTGTGTDTQYF. CDR3 coding DNA: TGCGCCAGCAGCCGAACCGGGACAGGGACAGATACGCAGTATTTT.

This clonotype turned up a few times. V usage is TRBV21-1 and J usage is TRBJ1-2; the tabulated D call, TRBD1, remains unverified against the DNA. TRBV21-1 is flagged as a pseudogene. The CDR3 is 16 residues long. The CDR3 loop is CASSNPGEGQADGYTF. DNA for the CDR3: TGTGCCAGCAGCAACCCCGGCGAGGGACAGGCAGATGGCTACACCTTC.

CDR3 region: CASSSRLQGDTQYF. The CDR3 DNA is TGTGCCAGCAGTTCTCGATTACAGGGGGATACGCAGTATTTT. The chain combines TRBV6-6 with TRBJ2-3, with 7 bases aligning to TRBD1. Trimming cost V 4 bases and J 6 bases; bases outside gene matches: 7. The CDR3 spans 14 residues. Germline V gives CDR1 MNHNY, CDR2 SVGAGI (reference sequence).

This clonotype occurred once. The chain is built from TRBV19 and TRBJ2-1, with D uncertain. This CDR3 region has 10 residues. V was pared by 3 bases and J by 10 bases, with 4 bases between. The germline CDR1 and CDR2 sequences are LNHDA and SQIVND (reference sequence). This CDR3 is CASSMGEQFF. The CDR3 DNA sequence: TGTGCCAGTAGTATGGGCGAGCAGTTCTTC.

The rearrangement joins TRBV6-1 to TRBJ1-1, with a possible D match to TRBD1 (5 bases). The CDR3 length is 13 residues. Germline CDR1 is MNHNS and CDR2 is SASEGT. V lost 3 bases, J lost 8 bases, and 13 bases lay in between. The CDR3 nucleotides read TGTGCCAGCAGTGAGGGGCCGGCGGGAGAAGCTTTCTTT. Encoded protein: CASSEGPAGEAFF.

This rearrangement joins TRBV4-1 to TRBJ2-1; TRBD2 matches at 12 bases. Germline CDR1 and CDR2: MGHRA and YSYEKL. V shed 0 bases and J 4 bases; nucleotides not matched to a gene: 10. The CDR3 covers 19 residues. CDR3 sequence: CASSQELTSGSPYYNEQFF. The DNA for the CDR3 is TGCGCCAGCAGCCAAGAGTTGACTAGCGGGAGTCCCTATTACAATGAGCAGTTCTTC.

This clonotype was recorded a few times. The CDR3: CASASLDSGYNEQYF. CDR3 in DNA: TGTGCTAGTGCATCCCTAGACTCTGGGTACAATGAGCAGTACTTC. J is TRBJ2-7 and V is TRBV12-5; the D is unclear. Germline CDR1 reads LGHNT; CDR2 reads FRNRAP. CDR3 size: 15 residues. V was pared by 7 bases and J by 7 bases, with 23 bases between. Full variable domain (rest looked up from reference TRBV12-5 and TRBJ2-7): DARVTQTPRHKVTEMGQEVTMRCQPILGHNTVFWYRQTMMQGLELLAYFRNRAPLDDSGMPKDRFSAEMPDATLATLKIQPSEPRDSAVYFCASASLDSGYNEQYFGPGTRLTVT.